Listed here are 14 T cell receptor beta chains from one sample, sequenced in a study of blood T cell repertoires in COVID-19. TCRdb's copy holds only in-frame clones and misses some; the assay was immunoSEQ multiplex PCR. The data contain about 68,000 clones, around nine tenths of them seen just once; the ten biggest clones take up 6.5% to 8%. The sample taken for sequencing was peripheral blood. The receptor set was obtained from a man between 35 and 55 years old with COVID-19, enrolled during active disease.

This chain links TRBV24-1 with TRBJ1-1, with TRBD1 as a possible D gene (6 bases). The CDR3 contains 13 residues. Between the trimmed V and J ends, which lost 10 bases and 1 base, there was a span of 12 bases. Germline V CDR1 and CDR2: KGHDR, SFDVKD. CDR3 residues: CATQGSANTEAFF. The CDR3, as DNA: TGTGCCACACAGGGTTCCGCGAACACTGAAGCTTTCTTT.

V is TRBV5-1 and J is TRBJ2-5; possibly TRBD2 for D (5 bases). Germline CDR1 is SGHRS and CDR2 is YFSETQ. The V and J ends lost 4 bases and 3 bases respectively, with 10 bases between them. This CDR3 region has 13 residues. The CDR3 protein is CASSISGKETQYF. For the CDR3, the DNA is TGCGCCAGCAGCATCAGCGGAAAAGAGACCCAGTACTTC.

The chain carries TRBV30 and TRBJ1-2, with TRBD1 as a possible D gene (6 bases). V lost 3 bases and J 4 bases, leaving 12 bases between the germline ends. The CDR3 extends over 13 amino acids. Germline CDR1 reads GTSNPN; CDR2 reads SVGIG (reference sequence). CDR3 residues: CAWRLGGGYGYTF. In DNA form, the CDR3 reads TGTGCCTGGAGATTAGGGGGTGGCTATGGCTACACCTTC.

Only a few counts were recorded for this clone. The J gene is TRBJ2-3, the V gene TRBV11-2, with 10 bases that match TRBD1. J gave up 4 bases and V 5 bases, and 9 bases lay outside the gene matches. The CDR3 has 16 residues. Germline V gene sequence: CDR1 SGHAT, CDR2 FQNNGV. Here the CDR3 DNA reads TGTGCCAGCAGCCGCCGACAGGGGGCTCCCCCAGATACGCAGTATTTT. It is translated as CASSRRQGAPPDTQYF.

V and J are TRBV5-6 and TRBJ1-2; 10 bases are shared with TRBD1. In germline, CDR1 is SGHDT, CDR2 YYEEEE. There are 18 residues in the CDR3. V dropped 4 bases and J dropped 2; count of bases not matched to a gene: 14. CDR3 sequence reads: CASSRDRTGGNLNYGYTF. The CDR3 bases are TGTGCCAGCAGCCGGGACCGGACAGGGGGGAATTTGAACTATGGCTACACCTTC.

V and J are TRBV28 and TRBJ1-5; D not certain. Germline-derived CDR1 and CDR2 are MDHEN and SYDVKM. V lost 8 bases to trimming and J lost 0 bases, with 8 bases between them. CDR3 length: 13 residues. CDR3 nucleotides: TGTGCCAGCTCCGGGGATAGCAATCAGCCCCAGCATTTT. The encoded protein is CASSGDSNQPQHF.

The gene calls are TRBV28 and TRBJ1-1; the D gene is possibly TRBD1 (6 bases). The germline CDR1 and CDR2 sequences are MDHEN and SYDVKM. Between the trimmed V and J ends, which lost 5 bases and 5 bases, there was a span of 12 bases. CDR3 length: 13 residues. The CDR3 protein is CASSAHRVTEAFF. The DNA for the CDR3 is TGTGCCAGCAGTGCTCACAGGGTGACTGAAGCTTTCTTT.

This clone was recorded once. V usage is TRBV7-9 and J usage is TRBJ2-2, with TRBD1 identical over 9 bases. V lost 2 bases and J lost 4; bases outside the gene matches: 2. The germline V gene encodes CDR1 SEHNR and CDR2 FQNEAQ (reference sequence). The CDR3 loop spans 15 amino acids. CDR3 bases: TGTGCCAGCAGCTTAACGGGACAGGGCACCGGGGAGCTGTTTTTT. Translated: CASSLTGQGTGELFF.

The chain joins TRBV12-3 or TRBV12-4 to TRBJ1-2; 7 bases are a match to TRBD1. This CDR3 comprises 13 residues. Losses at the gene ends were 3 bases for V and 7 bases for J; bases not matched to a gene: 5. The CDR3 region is CASSFDRARGYTF. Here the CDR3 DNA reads TGTGCCAGCAGTTTTGACAGGGCCCGTGGCTACACCTTC.

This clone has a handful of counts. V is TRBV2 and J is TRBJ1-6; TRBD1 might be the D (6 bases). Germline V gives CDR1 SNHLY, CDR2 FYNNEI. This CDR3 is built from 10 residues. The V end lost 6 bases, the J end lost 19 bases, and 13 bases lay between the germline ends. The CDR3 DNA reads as TGTGCCAGCAGAGAGGGACAAACTCACTTT. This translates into CASREGQTHF.

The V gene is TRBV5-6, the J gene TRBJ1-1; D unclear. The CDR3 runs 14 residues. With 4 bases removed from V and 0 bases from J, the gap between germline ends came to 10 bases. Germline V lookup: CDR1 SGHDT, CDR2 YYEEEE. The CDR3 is CASSNFPMNTEAFF. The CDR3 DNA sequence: TGTGCCAGCAGCAACTTTCCTATGAACACTGAAGCTTTCTTT. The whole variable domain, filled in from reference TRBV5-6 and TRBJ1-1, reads DAGVTQSPTHLIKTRGQQVTLRCSPKSGHDTVSWYQQALGQGPQFIFQYYEEEERQRGNFPDRFSGHQFPNYSSELNVNALLLGDSALYLCASSNFPMNTEAFFGQGTRLTVV.

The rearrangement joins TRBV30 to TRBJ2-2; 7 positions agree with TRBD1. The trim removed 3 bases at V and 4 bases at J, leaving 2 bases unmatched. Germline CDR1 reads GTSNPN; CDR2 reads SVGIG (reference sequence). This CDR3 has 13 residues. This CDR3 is CAWRPGGTGELFF. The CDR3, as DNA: TGTGCCTGGAGGCCAGGGGGCACCGGGGAGCTGTTTTTT.

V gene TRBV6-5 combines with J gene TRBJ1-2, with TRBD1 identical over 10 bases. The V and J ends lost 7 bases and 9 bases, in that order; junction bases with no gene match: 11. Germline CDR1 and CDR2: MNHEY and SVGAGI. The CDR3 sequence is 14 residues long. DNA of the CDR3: TGTGCCAGCACCCCTGACCGGGACAGGGGTAGCTACACCTTC. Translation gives CASTPDRDRGSYTF.

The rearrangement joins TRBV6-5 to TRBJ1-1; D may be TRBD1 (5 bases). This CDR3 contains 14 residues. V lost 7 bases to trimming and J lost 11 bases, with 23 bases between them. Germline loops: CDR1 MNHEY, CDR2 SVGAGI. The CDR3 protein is CASKRVRGAEGAFF. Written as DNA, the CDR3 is TGTGCCAGCAAGAGGGTGAGGGGAGCGGAGGGGGCTTTCTTT.